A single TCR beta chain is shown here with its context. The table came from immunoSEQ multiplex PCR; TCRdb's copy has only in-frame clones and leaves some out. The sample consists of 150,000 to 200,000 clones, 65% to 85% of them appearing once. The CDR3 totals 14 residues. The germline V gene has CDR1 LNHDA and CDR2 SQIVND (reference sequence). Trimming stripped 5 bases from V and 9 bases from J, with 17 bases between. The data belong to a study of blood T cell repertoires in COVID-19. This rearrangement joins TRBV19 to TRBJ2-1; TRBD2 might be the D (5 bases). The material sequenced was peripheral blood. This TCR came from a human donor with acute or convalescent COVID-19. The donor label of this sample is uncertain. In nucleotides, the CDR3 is TGTGCCAGTAGTGCGCTAGCCATAGACGGTGAGCAGTTCTTC. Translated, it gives CASSALAIDGEQFF.